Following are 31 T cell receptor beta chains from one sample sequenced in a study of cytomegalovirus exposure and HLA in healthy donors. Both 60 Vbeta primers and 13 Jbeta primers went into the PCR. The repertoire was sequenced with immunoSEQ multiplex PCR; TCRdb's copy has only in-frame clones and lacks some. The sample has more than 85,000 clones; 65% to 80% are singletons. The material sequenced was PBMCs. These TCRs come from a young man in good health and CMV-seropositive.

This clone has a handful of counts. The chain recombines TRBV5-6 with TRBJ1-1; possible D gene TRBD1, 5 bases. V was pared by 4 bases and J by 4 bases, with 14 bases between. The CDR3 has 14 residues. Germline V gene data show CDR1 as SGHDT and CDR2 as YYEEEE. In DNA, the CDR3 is TGTGCCAGCAGCCGCGGGACCCAGGGCACTGAAGCTTTCTTT. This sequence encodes CASSRGTQGTEAFF.

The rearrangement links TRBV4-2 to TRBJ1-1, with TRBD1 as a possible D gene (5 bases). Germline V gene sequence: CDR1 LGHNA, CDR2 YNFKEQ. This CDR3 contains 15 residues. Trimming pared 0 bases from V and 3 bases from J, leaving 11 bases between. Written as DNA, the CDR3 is TGTGCCAGCAGCCAAGATGGGGGGAAGGACACTGAAGCTTTCTTT. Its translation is CASSQDGGKDTEAFF.

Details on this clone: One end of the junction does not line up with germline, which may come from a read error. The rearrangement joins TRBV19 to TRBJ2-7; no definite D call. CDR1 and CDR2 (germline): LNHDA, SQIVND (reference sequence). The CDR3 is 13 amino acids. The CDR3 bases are TGTGCCAGTAGTTTAGACGTATACTACGAGCAGTACTTC. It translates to CASSLDVYYEQYF.

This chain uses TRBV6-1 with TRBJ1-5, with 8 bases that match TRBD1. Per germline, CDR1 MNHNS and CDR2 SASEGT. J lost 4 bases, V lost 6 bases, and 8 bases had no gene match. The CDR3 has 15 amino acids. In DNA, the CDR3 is TGTGCCAGCAGAGCGACAGGGGTTTTAAATCAGCCCCAGCATTTT. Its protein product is CASRATGVLNQPQHF.

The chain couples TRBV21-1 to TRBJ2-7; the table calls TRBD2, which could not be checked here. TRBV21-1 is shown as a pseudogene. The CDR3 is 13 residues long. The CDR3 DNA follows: TGTGCCAGCAGCAAAGGGACTTGTCACGAGCAGTACTTC. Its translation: CASSKGTCHEQYF.

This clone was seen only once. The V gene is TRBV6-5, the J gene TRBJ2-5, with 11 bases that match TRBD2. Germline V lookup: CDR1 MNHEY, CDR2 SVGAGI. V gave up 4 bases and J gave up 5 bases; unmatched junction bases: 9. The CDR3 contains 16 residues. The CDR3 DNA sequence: TGTGCCAGCAGTTTCAGTAGCGGGGGGGCCTGGGAGACCCAGTACTTC. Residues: CASSFSSGGAWETQYF.

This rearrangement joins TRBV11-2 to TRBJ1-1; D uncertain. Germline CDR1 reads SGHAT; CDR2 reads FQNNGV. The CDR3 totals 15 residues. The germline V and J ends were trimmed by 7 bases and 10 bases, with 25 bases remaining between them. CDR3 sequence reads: CASTTRPRKSLLAFF. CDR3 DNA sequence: TGTGCCAGCACCACGAGGCCACGGAAGAGTCTTCTAGCTTTCTTT.

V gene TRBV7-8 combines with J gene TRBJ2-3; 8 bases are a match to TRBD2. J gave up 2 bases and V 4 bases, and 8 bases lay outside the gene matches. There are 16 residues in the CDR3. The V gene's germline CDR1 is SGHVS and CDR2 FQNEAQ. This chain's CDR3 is CASSSGTSHITDTQYF. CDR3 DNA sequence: TGTGCCAGCAGCTCCGGGACTAGTCACATCACAGATACGCAGTATTTT.

The chain's CDR3 is CASSLYRSTYEQYF. CDR3 sequence (DNA): TGTGCCAGCAGCTTATATCGGTCCACCTACGAGCAGTACTTC. The chain joins TRBV11-2 to TRBJ2-7; no reliable D call. Germline values: CDR1 SGHAT, CDR2 FQNNGV. This CDR3 region has 14 residues. Trimming shortened V by 2 bases and J by 2 bases, and 10 bases separated the two germline ends.

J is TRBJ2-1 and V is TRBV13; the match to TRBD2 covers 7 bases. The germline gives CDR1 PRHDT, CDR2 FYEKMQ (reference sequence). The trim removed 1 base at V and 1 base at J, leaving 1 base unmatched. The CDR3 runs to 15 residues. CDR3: CASSLAGRSYNEQFF. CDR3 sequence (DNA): TGTGCCAGCAGCTTAGCCGGGAGGTCCTACAATGAGCAGTTCTTC.

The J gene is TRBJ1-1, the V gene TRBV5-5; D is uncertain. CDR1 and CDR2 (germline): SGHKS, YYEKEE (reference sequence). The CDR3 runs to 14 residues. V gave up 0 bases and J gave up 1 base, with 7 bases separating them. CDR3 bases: TGTGCCAGCAGCTTGGACGTGAGGAACACTGAAGCTTTCTTT. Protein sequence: CASSLDVRNTEAFF.

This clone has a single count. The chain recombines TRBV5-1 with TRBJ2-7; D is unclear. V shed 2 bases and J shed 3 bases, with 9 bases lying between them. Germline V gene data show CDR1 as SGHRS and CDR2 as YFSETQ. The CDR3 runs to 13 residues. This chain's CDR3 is CASSFSDGYEQYF. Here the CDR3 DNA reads TGCGCCAGCAGCTTTTCAGATGGCTACGAGCAGTACTTC.

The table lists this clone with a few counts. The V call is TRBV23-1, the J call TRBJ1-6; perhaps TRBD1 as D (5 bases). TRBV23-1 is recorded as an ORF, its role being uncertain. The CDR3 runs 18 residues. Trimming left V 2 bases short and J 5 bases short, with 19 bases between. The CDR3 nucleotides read TGCGCCAGCAGTCAACCTCTAGTCGGGACTCCTAATAATTCACCCCTCCACTTT. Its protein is CASSQPLVGTPNNSPLHF.

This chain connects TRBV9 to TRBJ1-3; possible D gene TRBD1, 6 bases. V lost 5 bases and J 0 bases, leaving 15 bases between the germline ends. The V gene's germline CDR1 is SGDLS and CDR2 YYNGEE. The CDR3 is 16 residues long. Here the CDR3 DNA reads TGTGCCAGCAGTCAAGGGGGGGACGGCTCTGGAAACACCATATATTTT. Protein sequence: CASSQGGDGSGNTIYF.

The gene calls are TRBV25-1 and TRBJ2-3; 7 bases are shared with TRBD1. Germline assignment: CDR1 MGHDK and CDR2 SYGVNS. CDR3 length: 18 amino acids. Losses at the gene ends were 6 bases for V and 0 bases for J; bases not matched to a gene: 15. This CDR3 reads CASRPNPGQRASTDTQYF. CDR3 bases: TGTGCCAGCAGGCCTAACCCGGGACAGAGAGCTAGCACAGATACGCAGTATTTT.

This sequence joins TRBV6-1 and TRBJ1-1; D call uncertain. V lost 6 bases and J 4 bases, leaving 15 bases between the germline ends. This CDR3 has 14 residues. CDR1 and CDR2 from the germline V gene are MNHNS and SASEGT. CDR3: CASSYHLRLTEAFF. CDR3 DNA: TGTGCCAGCAGCTACCACCTCAGGCTCACTGAAGCTTTCTTT.

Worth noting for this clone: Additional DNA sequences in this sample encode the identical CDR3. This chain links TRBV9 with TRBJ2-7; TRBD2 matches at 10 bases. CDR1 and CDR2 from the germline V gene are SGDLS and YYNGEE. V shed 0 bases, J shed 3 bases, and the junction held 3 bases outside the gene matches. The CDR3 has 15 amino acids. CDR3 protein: CASSVGVAGGYEQYF. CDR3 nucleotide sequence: TGTGCCAGCAGCGTAGGGGTAGCGGGGGGCTACGAGCAGTACTTC.

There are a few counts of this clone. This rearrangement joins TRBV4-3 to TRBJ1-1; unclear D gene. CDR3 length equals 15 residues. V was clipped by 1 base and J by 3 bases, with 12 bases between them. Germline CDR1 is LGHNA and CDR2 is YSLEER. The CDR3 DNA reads TGCGCCAGCAGCCAAGTGGGTCGGGGTGACACTGAAGCTTTCTTT. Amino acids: CASSQVGRGDTEAFF.

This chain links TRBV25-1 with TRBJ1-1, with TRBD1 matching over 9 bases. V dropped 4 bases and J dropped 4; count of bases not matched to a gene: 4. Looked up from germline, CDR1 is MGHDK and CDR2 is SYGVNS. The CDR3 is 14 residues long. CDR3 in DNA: TGTGCCAGCAGTGTACAGGGGGCGACCACTGAAGCTTTCTTT. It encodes CASSVQGATTEAFF.

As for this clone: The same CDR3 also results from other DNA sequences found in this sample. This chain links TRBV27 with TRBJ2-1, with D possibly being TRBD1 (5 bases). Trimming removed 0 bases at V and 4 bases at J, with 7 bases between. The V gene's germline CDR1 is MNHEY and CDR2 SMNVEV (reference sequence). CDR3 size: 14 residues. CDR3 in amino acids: CASSLSTAYNEQFF. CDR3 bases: TGTGCCAGCAGTTTATCGACAGCGTACAATGAGCAGTTCTTC.

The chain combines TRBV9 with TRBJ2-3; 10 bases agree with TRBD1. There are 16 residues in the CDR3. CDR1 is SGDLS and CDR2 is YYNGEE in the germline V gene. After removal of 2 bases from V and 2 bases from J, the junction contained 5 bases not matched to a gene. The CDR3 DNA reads TGTGCCAGCAGCGTTACCGGGACAGGGGTCACAGATACGCAGTATTTT. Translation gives CASSVTGTGVTDTQYF.

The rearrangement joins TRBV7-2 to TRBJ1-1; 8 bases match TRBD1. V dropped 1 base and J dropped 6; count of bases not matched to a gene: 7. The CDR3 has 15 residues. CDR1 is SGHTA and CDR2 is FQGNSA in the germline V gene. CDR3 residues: CASSLDSGGAAEAFF. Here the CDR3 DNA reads TGTGCCAGCAGCTTAGACTCAGGGGGCGCGGCTGAAGCTTTCTTT.

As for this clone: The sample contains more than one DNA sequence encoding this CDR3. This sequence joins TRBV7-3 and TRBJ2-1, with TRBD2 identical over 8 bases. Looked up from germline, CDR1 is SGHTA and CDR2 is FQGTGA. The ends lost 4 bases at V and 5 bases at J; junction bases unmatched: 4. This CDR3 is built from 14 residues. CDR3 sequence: CASSSGGPDNEQFF. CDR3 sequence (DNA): TGTGCCAGCAGCTCGGGGGGGCCCGACAATGAGCAGTTCTTC. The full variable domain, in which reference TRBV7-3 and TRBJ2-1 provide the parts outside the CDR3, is GAGVSQTPSNKVTEKGKYVELRCDPISGHTALYWYRQSLGQGPEFLIYFQGTGAADDSGLPNDRFFAVRPEGSVSTLKIQRTERGDSAVYLCASSSGGPDNEQFFGPGTRLTVL.

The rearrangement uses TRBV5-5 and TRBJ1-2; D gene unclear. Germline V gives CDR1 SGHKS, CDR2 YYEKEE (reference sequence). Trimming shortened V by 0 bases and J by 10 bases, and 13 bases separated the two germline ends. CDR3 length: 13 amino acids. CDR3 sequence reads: CASSLDGSAAYTF. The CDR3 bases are TGTGCCAGCAGCTTGGACGGCAGTGCGGCCTACACCTTC.

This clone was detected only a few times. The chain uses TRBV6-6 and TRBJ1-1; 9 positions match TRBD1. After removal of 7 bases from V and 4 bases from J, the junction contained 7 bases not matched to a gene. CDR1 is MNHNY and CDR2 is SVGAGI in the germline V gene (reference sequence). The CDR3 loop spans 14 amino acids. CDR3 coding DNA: TGTGCCAGCACTTCACAGGGGGCGGTCACTGAAGCTTTCTTT. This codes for CASTSQGAVTEAFF.

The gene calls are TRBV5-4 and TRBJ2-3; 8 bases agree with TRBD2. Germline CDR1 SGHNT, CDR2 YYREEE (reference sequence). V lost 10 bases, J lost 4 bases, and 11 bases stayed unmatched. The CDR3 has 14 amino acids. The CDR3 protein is CAARGAGGADTQYF. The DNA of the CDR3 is TGTGCCGCACGGGGGGCGGGGGGTGCAGATACGCAGTATTTT. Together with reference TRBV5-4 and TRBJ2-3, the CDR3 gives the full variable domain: ETGVTQSPTHLIKTRGQQVTLRCSSQSGHNTVSWYQQALGQGPQFIFQYYREEENGRGNFPPRFSGLQFPNYSSELNVNALELDDSALYLCAARGAGGADTQYFGPGTRLTVL.

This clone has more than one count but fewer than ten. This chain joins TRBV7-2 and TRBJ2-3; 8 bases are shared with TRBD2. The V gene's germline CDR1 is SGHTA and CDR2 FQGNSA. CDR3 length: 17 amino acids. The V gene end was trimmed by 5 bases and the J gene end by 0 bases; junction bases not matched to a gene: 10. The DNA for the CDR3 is TGTGCCAGCAGCGAGACAGCGGGGGCCTCTAGCACAGATACGCAGTATTTT. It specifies CASSETAGASSTDTQYF.

Here the CDR3 DNA reads TGCGCCAGCAGCCAACTAGAGACCGAGACCCAGTACTTC. Translation: CASSQLETETQYF. The V gene is TRBV5-1, the J gene TRBJ2-5, with a tentative D call TRBD2 (5 bases). CDR3 size: 13 residues. The V gene lost 4 bases and the J gene lost 5 bases, with 12 bases spanning the gap. From germline, CDR1 is SGHRS and CDR2 YFSETQ.

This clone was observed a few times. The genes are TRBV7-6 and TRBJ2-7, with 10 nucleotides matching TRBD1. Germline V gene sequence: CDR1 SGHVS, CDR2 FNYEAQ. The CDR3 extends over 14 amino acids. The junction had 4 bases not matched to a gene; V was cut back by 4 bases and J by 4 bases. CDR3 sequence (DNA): TGTGCCAGCAGCTATCGACAGGGGGCTTACGAGCAGTACTTC. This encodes CASSYRQGAYEQYF.

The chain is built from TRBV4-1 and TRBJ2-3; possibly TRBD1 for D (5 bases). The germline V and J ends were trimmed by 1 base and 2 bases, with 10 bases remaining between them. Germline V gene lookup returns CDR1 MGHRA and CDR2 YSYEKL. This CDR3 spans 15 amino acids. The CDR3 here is CASSQGVRDTDTQYF. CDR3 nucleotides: TGCGCCAGCAGCCAAGGTGTCAGGGACACAGATACGCAGTATTTT.

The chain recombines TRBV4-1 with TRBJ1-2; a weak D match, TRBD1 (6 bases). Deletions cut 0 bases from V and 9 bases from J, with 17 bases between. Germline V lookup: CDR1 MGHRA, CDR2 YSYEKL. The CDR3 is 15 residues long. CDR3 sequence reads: CASSQEGTGSIRYTF. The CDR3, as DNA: TGCGCCAGCAGCCAAGAAGGTACAGGGAGTATTCGCTACACCTTC.